The text below deals with one T cell receptor beta chain. These data originate in a study of blood T cell repertoires in COVID-19. Study overall: Sites across the United States, Italy and Spain contributed samples from acute and convalescent COVID-19. Nucleic acid was either cDNA or gDNA, and it came from T cells, B-cell-depleted T cells, or PBMCs.

Germline V gene lookup returns CDR1 KGHSH and CDR2 LQKENI. V dropped 4 bases and J dropped 4 bases, with 6 bases sitting between them. There are 12 residues in the CDR3. Authors' processing steps: Reference gene primer amplification gave nucleated cell count estimates. Profiling relied on immunoSEQ multiplex PCR, and the TCRdb table lists in-frame clones only, not all of them. V, J and clone size are those of that table, while D and trimming were read from the DNA. The sample shows over 150,000 clones, roughly 80% of them seen only once. This chain joins TRBV18 and TRBJ2-3; D not resolved. Specimen: PBMCs or T cells enriched from blood (not recorded which). The clonotype originates from a woman aged 30 to 39 who had recovered from COVID-19. CDR3 amino acids: CASSLLADTQYF. For the CDR3, the DNA is TGTGCCAGCTCACTCCTAGCAGATACGCAGTATTTT.